This T cell receptor (beta chain) was sequenced during a study of blood T cell repertoires in COVID-19. Donors of Cohort 3 who recovered were those that had two negative PCRs, clearance, or symptom resolution. Measured with immunoSEQ multiplex PCR; TCRdb has only the in-frame clones, and not every one. The table records some 170,000 clones, 84% of them present only once. The specimen sequenced was PBMCs or T cells enriched from blood (not recorded which). The source is a man aged 50 or older who had recovered from COVID-19.

The CDR3, as DNA: TGTGCCAGCAGTTTACGACAGGGAGCCGTACCCCTCCACTTT. Its translation: CASSLRQGAVPLHF. The genes are TRBV28 and TRBJ1-6; 7 positions agree with TRBD1. Germline loops: CDR1 MDHEN, CDR2 SYDVKM. The CDR3 runs to 14 residues. Trimming cost V 2 bases and J 12 bases; bases outside gene matches: 7.